The clone carrying this TCR beta chain was counted between two and nine times. Its matching antigen is unknown. The data originate from a study of post-analysis software for immune sequencing data. The V and J ends lost 6 bases and 6 bases, in that order; junction bases with no gene match: 11. The CDR3 totals 16 residues. Notes on the study in general: TRBV segments more frequent in patients than in controls numbered several and included TRBV5-6, TRBV5-1 and TRBV20-1.

Sequencing libraries made from TCR beta cDNA carried unique molecular identifiers. TCRdb fed the PCR reads into MiXCR, producing one record per CDR3 protein. This sample yields about 540,000 distinct CDR3 sequences, of which 34% are seen a single time; about 6% belongs to the top ten. The chain is built from TRBV12-3 or TRBV12-4 and TRBJ2-1; 10 bases fit TRBD1. This TCR derives from a girl under 18 with multiple sclerosis. Sequenced: blood. CDR3 nucleotides: TGTGCCAGCAGCCCCGGGACCGGGACAGGGGTCAATGAGCAGTTCTTC. Encoded protein: CASSPGTGTGVNEQFF.